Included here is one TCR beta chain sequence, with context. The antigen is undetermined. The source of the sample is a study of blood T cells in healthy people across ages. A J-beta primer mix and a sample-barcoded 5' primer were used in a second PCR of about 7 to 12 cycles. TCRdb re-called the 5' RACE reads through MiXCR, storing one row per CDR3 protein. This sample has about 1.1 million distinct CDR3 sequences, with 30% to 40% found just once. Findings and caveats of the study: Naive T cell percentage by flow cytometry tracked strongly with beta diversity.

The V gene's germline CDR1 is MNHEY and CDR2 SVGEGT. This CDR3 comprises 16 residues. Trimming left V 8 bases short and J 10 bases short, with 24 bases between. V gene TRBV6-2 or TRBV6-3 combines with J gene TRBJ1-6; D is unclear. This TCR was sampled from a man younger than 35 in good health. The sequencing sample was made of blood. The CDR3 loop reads CASQRWELARYSPLHF. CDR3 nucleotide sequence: TGTGCCAGCCAAAGGTGGGAGTTGGCGCGGTACTCACCCCTCCACTTT.